This T cell receptor beta chain was sequenced during a study of T cell responses to AZD1222 COVID-19 vaccine. CDR3 length: 14 residues. Per the germline V gene, CDR1 is SGHNT and CDR2 is YYREEE (reference sequence). V gave up 6 bases and J gave up 5 bases; unmatched junction bases: 8. Data came from immunoSEQ multiplex PCR; TCRdb stores just in-frame clones and leaves some out. The sample shows 140,000 or so clones, about 89% of them seen only once. This material consisted of peripheral blood, taken on day 0 of AZD1222 vaccination. V usage is TRBV5-4 and J usage is TRBJ1-2; 9 bases map to TRBD1. This TCR came from an adult in good health. Written as DNA, the CDR3 is TGTGCCAGCATAAACAGGGGGCGAAATTATGGCTACACCTTC. Protein sequence: CASINRGRNYGYTF.